A single sample is the source of the 9 T cell receptor beta chains below, sequenced in a study of blood T cell repertoires in COVID-19. Profiled with immunoSEQ multiplex PCR; TCRdb holds only in-frame clones, not every one. The sample gives around 230,000 clones, roughly 89% of which show up once; around 2.2% is in the top ten. The sample taken for sequencing was peripheral blood. The receptors derive from a young man who had recovered from COVID-19.

The J gene is TRBJ2-7, the V gene TRBV19; 11 positions agree with TRBD2. Germline CDR1 reads LNHDA; CDR2 reads SQIVND (reference sequence). The CDR3 has 15 residues. J was trimmed by 4 bases and V by 4 bases; bases with no gene match: 6. In DNA, the CDR3 is TGTGCCAGTAGTACTCTGCTAGCGGGGGGTTACGAGCAGTACTTC. Protein sequence: CASSTLLAGGYEQYF.

This clone was recorded only once. V usage is TRBV19 and J usage is TRBJ1-2; D possibly corresponds to TRBD1 (5 bases). V was pared by 4 bases and J by 4 bases, with 19 bases between. Germline V gene sequence: CDR1 LNHDA, CDR2 SQIVND (reference sequence). This CDR3 contains 16 residues. CDR3 sequence: CASSNSRGRVGYGYTF. The DNA of the CDR3 is TGTGCCAGTAGTAACTCCCGGGGGAGGGTTGGCTATGGCTACACCTTC.

The chain has TRBV10-1 and TRBJ1-2; D remains unclear. There are 15 residues in the CDR3. Germline assignment: CDR1 WNHNN and CDR2 SYGVQD (reference sequence). V lost 5 bases to trimming and J lost 4 bases, with 17 bases between them. The CDR3 spells CASSRRVEDFYGYTF. The CDR3 nucleotides are TGCGCCAGCAGTCGGAGAGTCGAAGACTTCTATGGCTACACCTTC.

This chain uses TRBV7-2 with TRBJ2-7, with D possibly matching TRBD1 (6 bases). V lost 4 bases and J 2 bases, leaving 15 bases between the germline ends. CDR1 is SGHTA, CDR2 FQGNSA, per germline. This CDR3 spans 15 amino acids. The CDR3 sequence is CASSWTANKAYEQYF. The CDR3 nucleotides read TGTGCCAGCAGCTGGACAGCTAACAAGGCCTACGAGCAGTACTTC.

This clone was counted a single time. The chain is built from TRBV7-7 and TRBJ1-3; unclear D gene. Per the germline V gene, CDR1 is SSHAT and CDR2 is FNYEAQ (reference sequence). The CDR3 is 13 residues long. V shed 4 bases and J shed 3 bases, with 7 bases lying between them. The CDR3: CASSSGVGNTIYF. CDR3 sequence (DNA): TGTGCCAGCAGCTCGGGAGTTGGAAACACCATATATTTT.

This clone was observed once. The V call is TRBV30, the J call TRBJ1-2; D is ambiguous. V dropped 2 bases and J dropped 7 bases, with 14 bases sitting between them. CDR3 length equals 13 residues. Germline CDR1 GTSNPN, CDR2 SVGIG (reference sequence). The CDR3 DNA reads as TGTGCCTGGAGTCGCGATGGGCAAGGTGGCTACACCTTC. Its translation is CAWSRDGQGGYTF. The full variable domain, rest sourced from reference TRBV30 and TRBJ1-2, is SQTIHQWPATLVQPVGSPLSLECTVEGTSNPNLYWYRQAAGRGLQLLFYSVGIGQISSEVPQNLSASRPQDRQFILSSKKLLLSDSGFYLCAWSRDGQGGYTFGSGTRLTVV.

This rearrangement joins TRBV20-1 to TRBJ1-5; D is possibly TRBD1 (6 bases). V was clipped by 7 bases and J by 5 bases, with 9 bases between them. The CDR3 is 11 residues long. Germline V CDR1 and CDR2: DFQATT, SNEGSKA (reference sequence). CDR3 bases: TGCAGTGTACAGGGAGATCAGCCCCAGCATTTT. Residues: CSVQGDQPQHF.

This clone appeared once. CDR3 protein: CSVEGLAGAKNTDTQYF. The CDR3 DNA is TGCAGCGTTGAAGGACTAGCGGGGGCCAAAAACACAGATACGCAGTATTTT. V is TRBV29-1 and J is TRBJ2-3, with 12 bases fitting TRBD2. This CDR3 spans 17 amino acids. The germline V gene encodes CDR1 SQVTM and CDR2 ANQGSEA. V lost 1 base and J lost 2; bases outside the gene matches: 7.

The chain employs TRBV18 and TRBJ2-7; 8 bases match TRBD1. The V and J ends lost 3 bases and 6 bases, in that order; junction bases with no gene match: 4. CDR1 and CDR2 from the germline V gene are KGHSH and LQKENI. The CDR3 spans 13 residues. In DNA form, the CDR3 reads TGTGCCAGCTCACCCGGGACAGGTGGCGAGCAGTACTTC. Translation gives CASSPGTGGEQYF.